Listed below are T cell receptor beta chains from one sample, sequenced in a study of blood T cell repertoires in COVID-19. This table comes from immunoSEQ multiplex PCR, and its TCRdb copy is limited to in-frame clones, with some not included. The sample contains about 190,000 clones, 80% of which appear only once. Sequencing used peripheral blood. The receptor source for this set is a man in his sixties with acute or convalescent COVID-19. CDR3s include the opening cysteine and the closing phenylalanine or tryptophan. D genes are given only for firm matches. For some rows the clone size is stated as once, few or many, or as a class when expanded; others skip it.

J gene | clone size | V gene | D gene | CDR3 protein | CDR3 DNA
TRBJ2-1 | - | TRBV7-3 | - | CASSSSSYNEQFF | TGTGCCAGCAGCTCGAGCTCCTACAATGAGCAGTTCTTC
TRBJ1-2 | - | TRBV5-1 | - | CASSLGQENYGYTF | TGCGCCAGCAGCTTGGGTCAAGAGAACTATGGCTACACCTTC
TRBJ2-7 | - | TRBV19 | - | CASSIVIAYEQYF | TGTGCCAGTAGTATTGTCATAGCCTACGAGCAGTACTTC
TRBJ2-1 | - | TRBV13 | TRBD1 | CASSLGQYNEQFF | TGTGCCAGCAGCCTGGGACAGTACAATGAGCAGTTCTTC
TRBJ1-2 | - | TRBV10-3 | - | CAITTGSNYGYTF | TGTGCCATCACCACCGGGAGTAACTATGGCTACACCTTC
TRBJ2-7 | few | TRBV10-2 | TRBD2 | CASRTRTYEQYF | TGCGCCAGCCGGACTAGGACCTACGAGCAGTACTTC
TRBJ1-1 | - | TRBV6-5 | - | CASSPGGIMNTEAFF | TGTGCCAGCAGCCCCGGGGGGATCATGAACACTGAAGCTTTCTTT
TRBJ1-2 | few | TRBV7-2 | - | CASTPQAENYGYTF | TGTGCCAGCACCCCTCAGGCAGAAAACTATGGCTACACCTTC
TRBJ1-3 | once | TRBV7-2 | TRBD1 | CASSLYQGAAGNTIYF | TGTGCCAGCAGCTTATATCAGGGGGCGGCTGGAAACACCATATATTTT
TRBJ1-4 | once | TRBV12-5 | - | CASGLAGLRDEKLFF | TGTGCTAGTGGTTTGGCAGGGTTAAGAGATGAAAAACTGTTTTTT
TRBJ2-3 | - | TRBV7-2 | - | CASSLDGVTSTDTQYF | TGTGCCAGCAGCTTAGATGGTGTAACTAGCACAGATACGCAGTATTTT
TRBJ1-6 | - | TRBV6-1 | - | CASSEVDRLNSPLHF | TGTGCCAGCAGTGAAGTCGACAGGCTGAATTCACCCCTCCACTTT
TRBJ1-4 | - | TRBV4-3 | - | CASSSTGTRGEKLFF | TGCGCCAGCAGCTCTACAGGCACTCGAGGAGAAAAACTGTTTTTT
TRBJ1-5 | - | TRBV30 | TRBD1 | CAWSSNRGRVHF | TGTGCCTGGAGTAGTAACAGGGGTAGGGTACATTTT
TRBJ1-5 | - | TRBV19 | TRBD1 | CASSRRDSLNQPQHF | TGTGCCAGTAGCCGTCGGGACAGTTTAAATCAGCCCCAGCATTTT
TRBJ1-2 | - | TRBV4-1 | - | CASSQGLVGYYGYTF | TGCGCCAGCAGCCAAGGTTTGGTGGGCTACTATGGCTACACCTTC
TRBJ2-3 | - | TRBV7-2 | TRBD2 | CASSSSSGDTDTQYF | TGTGCCAGCAGCTCGTCTAGCGGGGACACAGATACGCAGTATTTT
TRBJ2-7 | once | TRBV7-8 | - | CASSRGGRAISYEQYF | TGTGCCAGCAGCCGAGGCGGGCGGGCCATTTCCTACGAGCAGTACTTC
TRBJ2-5 | - | TRBV2 | TRBD1 | CASSALTGKETQYF | TGTGCCAGCAGCGCCTTGACAGGGAAAGAGACCCAGTACTTC
TRBJ2-5 | - | TRBV3-1/TRBV3-2 | - | CASSQEGPTSNQETQYF | TGTGCCAGCAGCCAAGAGGGGCCAACATCCAACCAAGAGACCCAGTACTTC
TRBJ2-3 | - | TRBV5-1 | TRBD1 | CASTLDRGTDTQYF | TGCGCCAGCACCTTAGACAGGGGGACAGATACGCAGTATTTT
TRBJ1-2 | - | TRBV5-1 | TRBD1 | CASSPGQGWGYTF | TGCGCCAGCAGCCCGGGACAGGGCTGGGGCTACACCTTC
TRBJ2-3 | - | TRBV9 | - | CASSGGTPLSTDTQYF | TGTGCCAGCAGCGGCGGGACTCCGCTCAGCACAGATACGCAGTATTTT
TRBJ2-1 | - | TRBV27 | TRBD1 | CASSTHRTGYNEQFF | TGTGCCAGCAGTACCCACCGGACAGGTTACAATGAGCAGTTCTTC
TRBJ1-5 | few | TRBV11-2 | - | CASSLDRNQPQHF | TGTGCCAGCAGCTTAGACAGAAATCAGCCCCAGCATTTT
TRBJ2-7 | - | TRBV10-3 | TRBD2 | CAISVGGGEQYF | TGTGCCATCAGTGTTGGGGGGGGCGAGCAGTACTTC
TRBJ2-1 | - | TRBV10-3 | TRBD2 | CAILGGSSYNEQFF | TGTGCCATCCTGGGGGGGAGCTCCTACAATGAGCAGTTCTTC
TRBJ2-3 | - | TRBV24-1 | TRBD1 | CATSDPRGQGDTQYF | TGTGCCACCAGTGATCCCAGGGGACAGGGAGATACGCAGTATTTT
TRBJ1-1 | - | TRBV30 | TRBD1 | CAWYDRGKNTEAFF | TGTGCCTGGTATGACAGGGGGAAGAACACTGAAGCTTTCTTT
TRBJ1-2 | - | TRBV18 | - | CASSPSGDSGYTF | TGTGCCAGCTCACCATCAGGGGATAGTGGCTACACCTTC
TRBJ1-2 | few | TRBV11-2 | - | CASSLVGVAGYGYTF | TGTGCCAGCAGCTTAGTTGGGGTCGCGGGCTATGGCTACACCTTC
TRBJ2-2 | - | TRBV15 | - | CATSGRGNTGELFF | TGTGCCACCAGCGGACGGGGGAACACCGGGGAGCTGTTTTTT
TRBJ2-7 | - | TRBV20-1 | TRBD2 | CSASSAGAYEQYF | TGCAGTGCTAGTTCCGCGGGGGCCTACGAGCAGTACTTC
TRBJ2-1 | once | TRBV19 | - | CASSVPSNEQFF | TGTGCCAGTAGTGTGCCTAGCAATGAGCAGTTCTTC
TRBJ2-6 | many | TRBV6-2/TRBV6-3 | - | CASSRGSGANVLTF | TGTGCCAGCAGCCGAGGTTCTGGGGCCAACGTCCTGACTTTC
TRBJ2-1 | - | TRBV3-1/TRBV3-2 | TRBD2 | CASSQAGLAGLFF | TGTGCCAGCAGCCAAGCGGGCTTAGCGGGGTTGTTCTTC
TRBJ2-1 | few | TRBV5-1 | TRBD2 | CASGLAVDNEQFF | TGCGCCAGCGGACTAGCGGTTGACAATGAGCAGTTCTTC